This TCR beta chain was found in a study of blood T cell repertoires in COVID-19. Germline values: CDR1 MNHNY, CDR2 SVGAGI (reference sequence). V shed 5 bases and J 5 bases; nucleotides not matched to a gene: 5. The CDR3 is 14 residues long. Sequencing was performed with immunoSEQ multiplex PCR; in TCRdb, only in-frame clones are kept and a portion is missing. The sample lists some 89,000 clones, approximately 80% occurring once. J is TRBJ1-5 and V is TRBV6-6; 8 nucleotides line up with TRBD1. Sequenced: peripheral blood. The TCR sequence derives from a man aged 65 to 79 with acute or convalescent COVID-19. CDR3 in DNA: TGTGCCAGCAGTACCGGACAGGGCTATCAGCCCCAGCATTTT. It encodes CASSTGQGYQPQHF.